These 22 T cell receptor beta chains share one sample of origin, sequenced in a study of blood T cell repertoires in COVID-19. Profiled with immunoSEQ multiplex PCR; TCRdb holds only in-frame clones, not every one. This sample has about 160,000 clones, with over 75% found just once. Sequencing input: peripheral blood. Receptors were obtained from a human donor in a cohort sampled during active COVID-19.

The chain has TRBV18 and TRBJ2-5; D uncertain. The ends were cut back, 3 bases at V and 0 bases at J, with 5 bases in the middle. The CDR3 is 13 amino acids. CDR1 and CDR2 from the germline V gene are KGHSH and LQKENI. The DNA for the CDR3 is TGTGCCAGCTCACCGGCAAACCAAGAGACCCAGTACTTC. It yields the protein CASSPANQETQYF.

The rearrangement joins TRBV7-2 to TRBJ2-4, with 7 bases lining up with TRBD2. CDR3 length: 14 residues. V lost 6 bases and J lost 8; bases outside the gene matches: 10. The V gene's germline CDR1 is SGHTA and CDR2 FQGNSA. The CDR3 region is CASSITTSADIQYF. The CDR3, as DNA: TGTGCCAGCAGTATAACCACTAGCGCTGACATTCAGTACTTC.

The genes are TRBV3-1 (or the pseudogene TRBV3-2) and TRBJ2-3; 10 bases line up with TRBD1. The V gene end was trimmed by 4 bases and the J gene end by 5 bases; junction bases not matched to a gene: 6. The V gene's germline CDR1 is LGHDT and CDR2 YNNKEL (reference sequence). The CDR3 consists of 15 residues. CDR3 sequence reads: CASSPRQGARDTQYF. In DNA, the CDR3 is TGTGCCAGCAGCCCCCGACAGGGGGCGCGAGATACGCAGTATTTT.

V gene TRBV11-3 combines with J gene TRBJ2-2, with D possibly being TRBD1 (5 bases). Germline values: CDR1 SGHNT, CDR2 YENEEA. The CDR3 sequence is 17 residues long. V was pared by 0 bases and J by 0 bases, with 11 bases between. The CDR3 loop is CASSLDQAGSNTGELFF. CDR3 coding DNA: TGTGCCAGCAGCTTAGATCAGGCAGGGTCGAACACCGGGGAGCTGTTTTTT.

This chain links TRBV28 with TRBJ2-7, with no clear D. The germline V gene encodes CDR1 MDHEN and CDR2 SYDVKM. V shed 2 bases and J shed 7 bases, with 9 bases lying between them. The CDR3 covers 12 residues. The DNA for the CDR3 is TGTGCCAGCAGTTTAGGGCAACGAGAGCAGTACTTC. Translated: CASSLGQREQYF.

The chain employs TRBV5-1 and TRBJ2-2, with D perhaps matching TRBD1 (7 bases). Per germline, CDR1 SGHRS and CDR2 YFSETQ. The CDR3 runs to 16 residues. V lost 3 bases, J lost 4 bases, and 16 bases lay in between. CDR3 DNA: TGCGCCAGCAGCTATAAGAGACAGGGAGGCACCGGGGAGCTGTTTTTT. It translates to CASSYKRQGGTGELFF.

The chain joins TRBV13 to TRBJ2-1; 7 nucleotides line up with TRBD2. The germline CDR1 and CDR2 sequences are PRHDT and FYEKMQ (reference sequence). Losses at the gene ends were 0 bases for V and 9 bases for J; bases not matched to a gene: 5. The CDR3 totals 14 residues. CDR3 in amino acids: CASSLGLASGEQFF. In nucleotides, the CDR3 is TGTGCCAGCAGCTTAGGCCTGGCTAGCGGTGAGCAGTTCTTC.

The V call is TRBV14, the J call TRBJ1-1, with D hard to call. Germline assignment: CDR1 SGHDN and CDR2 FVKESK. The CDR3 covers 17 residues. V lost 7 bases, J lost 4 bases, and 25 bases lay in between. The chain's CDR3 is CASTPLEGLGRSTEAFF. In DNA form, the CDR3 reads TGTGCCAGCACCCCATTGGAGGGTCTGGGTAGGAGCACTGAAGCTTTCTTT.

The J gene is TRBJ2-6, the V gene TRBV19; 9 bases align to TRBD1. V lost 10 bases and J lost 4; bases outside the gene matches: 11. The CDR3 loop spans 16 amino acids. The germline V gene has CDR1 LNHDA and CDR2 SQIVND (reference sequence). The CDR3 region has the DNA TGTGCCACCAGGGACAGGGTAGGGTCCGGGGCCAACGTCCTGACTTTC. Encoded protein: CATRDRVGSGANVLTF.

This chain links TRBV28 with TRBJ1-1, with unresolved D. Germline CDR1 reads MDHEN; CDR2 reads SYDVKM. The CDR3 is made up of 14 amino acids. V gave up 2 bases and J gave up 1 base, with 8 bases separating them. CDR3 loop: CASSLAAENTEAFF. CDR3 sequence (DNA): TGTGCCAGCAGTTTAGCGGCTGAGAACACTGAAGCTTTCTTT.

The chain couples TRBV10-3 to TRBJ2-2; D possibly corresponds to TRBD1 (5 bases). CDR3 length: 14 amino acids. Germline loops: CDR1 ENHRY, CDR2 SYGVKD. V was shortened by 8 bases and J by 2 bases, with 12 bases between the two germline ends. CDR3 in amino acids: CAISRGINTGELFF. The DNA for the CDR3 is TGTGCCATCTCTAGGGGAATCAACACCGGGGAGCTGTTTTTT.

The chain couples TRBV30 to TRBJ2-5; D possibly corresponds to TRBD1 (6 bases). Germline-derived CDR1 and CDR2 are GTSNPN and SVGIG (reference sequence). V shed 1 base and J shed 5 bases, with 11 bases lying between them. The CDR3 covers 13 residues. CDR3 loop: CAWSDGDMETQYF. CDR3 in DNA: TGTGCCTGGAGTGACGGGGACATGGAGACCCAGTACTTC.

The chain joins TRBV6-5 to TRBJ1-6; perhaps TRBD1 as D (5 bases). Germline CDR1 MNHEY, CDR2 SVGAGI. This CDR3 region has 16 residues. Deletions cut 2 bases from V and 1 base from J, with 9 bases between. The CDR3 sequence: CASSYIGGSYNSPLHF. The CDR3 region has the DNA TGTGCCAGCAGTTACATCGGGGGGTCCTATAATTCACCCCTCCACTTT.

The V call is TRBV15, the J call TRBJ1-2, with D maybe TRBD1 (6 bases). The CDR3 totals 12 residues. V lost 0 bases and J 12 bases, leaving 11 bases between the germline ends. Germline CDR1 and CDR2: LNHNV and YYDKDF (reference sequence). CDR3 amino acids: CATSREDSLHTF. As DNA, the CDR3 is TGTGCCACCAGCAGAGAGGACAGCCTCCACACCTTC. The whole variable domain, filled in from reference TRBV15 and TRBJ1-2, reads DAMVIQNPRYQVTQFGKPVTLSCSQTLNHNVMYWYQQKSSQAPKLLFHYYDKDFNNEADTPDNFQSRRPNTSFCFLDIRSPGLGDTAMYLCATSREDSLHTFGSGTRLTVV.

This rearrangement joins TRBV2 to TRBJ2-7; 11 bases fit TRBD1. The ends lost 6 bases at V and 5 bases at J; junction bases unmatched: 6. The CDR3 has 14 amino acids. From germline, CDR1 is SNHLY and CDR2 FYNNEI. CDR3 in amino acids: CASRRTGGNDEQYF. The CDR3 DNA sequence: TGTGCCAGCAGAAGGACAGGGGGCAACGACGAGCAGTACTTC.

The sample holds one count of this clone. The chain links TRBV30 to TRBJ2-2; 9 bases match TRBD1. This CDR3 has 15 residues. The V and J ends lost 3 bases and 4 bases, in that order; junction bases with no gene match: 6. CDR1 is GTSNPN, CDR2 SVGIG, per germline (reference sequence). CDR3: CAWRRGQGGTGELFF. Written as DNA, the CDR3 is TGTGCCTGGAGACGGGGACAGGGAGGCACCGGGGAGCTGTTTTTT.

V and J are TRBV9 and TRBJ1-2; D is possibly TRBD1 (6 bases). The germline V and J ends were trimmed by 0 bases and 8 bases, with 11 bases remaining between them. The CDR3 covers 13 residues. CDR1 is SGDLS, CDR2 YYNGEE, per germline. The CDR3 loop is CASSVGTGTGYTF. CDR3 bases: TGTGCCAGCAGCGTAGGTACAGGGACCGGCTACACCTTC. The whole variable domain, filled in from reference TRBV9 and TRBJ1-2, reads DSGVTQTPKHLITATGQRVTLRCSPRSGDLSVYWYQQSLDQGLQFLIQYYNGEERAKGNILERFSAQQFPDLHSELNLSSLELGDSALYFCASSVGTGTGYTFGSGTRLTVV.

The V gene is TRBV19, the J gene TRBJ1-2, with a tentative D call TRBD1 (5 bases). Germline-derived CDR1 and CDR2 are LNHDA and SQIVND (reference sequence). The CDR3 covers 15 residues. Between the trimmed V and J ends, which lost 6 bases and 7 bases, there was a span of 21 bases. DNA of the CDR3: TGTGCCAGTAGCCGACCCCCTGGGCAGGGCGGTGGCTACACCTTC. It yields the protein CASSRPPGQGGGYTF.

The chain combines TRBV7-9 with TRBJ1-2; 7 bases line up with TRBD1. V lost 1 base, J lost 12 bases, and 5 bases stayed unmatched. CDR1 is SEHNR, CDR2 FQNEAQ, per germline (reference sequence). The CDR3 has 12 amino acids. CDR3 loop: CASSLESQGDTF. DNA of the CDR3: TGTGCCAGCAGCTTAGAGTCTCAGGGGGACACCTTC. Using reference TRBV7-9 and TRBJ1-2 for the parts outside the CDR3, the full variable domain is DTGVSQNPRHKITKRGQNVTFRCDPISEHNRLYWYRQTLGQGPEFLTYFQNEAQLEKSRLLSDRFSAERPKGSFSTLEIQRTEQGDSAMYLCASSLESQGDTFGSGTRLTVV.

This clone was picked up one time. The J gene is TRBJ2-5, the V gene TRBV6-5; D uncertain. Trimming took off 6 bases at V and 2 bases at J, with 10 bases between the two ends. The germline gives CDR1 MNHEY, CDR2 SVGAGI. The CDR3 sequence is 13 residues long. The CDR3 protein is CASRPTYQETQYF. The CDR3 DNA reads TGTGCCAGCAGACCGACTTATCAAGAGACCCAGTACTTC.

On this clone itself: The sample holds other DNA sequences that translate to the same CDR3. The V and J genes are TRBV29-1 and TRBJ1-1, with D perhaps TRBD1 (5 bases). Trimming stripped 7 bases from V and 0 bases from J, with 12 bases between. The germline V gene encodes CDR1 SQVTM and CDR2 ANQGSEA. There are 13 residues in the CDR3. The CDR3 here is CSARQSMNTEAFF. The DNA of the CDR3 is TGCAGCGCCCGACAGAGCATGAACACTGAAGCTTTCTTT.

This chain connects TRBV27 to TRBJ2-7, with 7 positions matching TRBD1. The trim removed 5 bases at V and 3 bases at J, leaving 4 bases unmatched. CDR3 length equals 13 residues. Germline V gene data show CDR1 as MNHEY and CDR2 as SMNVEV (reference sequence). The CDR3 protein is CASSPGQDYEQYF. CDR3 nucleotides: TGTGCCAGCAGTCCCGGACAGGACTACGAGCAGTACTTC.